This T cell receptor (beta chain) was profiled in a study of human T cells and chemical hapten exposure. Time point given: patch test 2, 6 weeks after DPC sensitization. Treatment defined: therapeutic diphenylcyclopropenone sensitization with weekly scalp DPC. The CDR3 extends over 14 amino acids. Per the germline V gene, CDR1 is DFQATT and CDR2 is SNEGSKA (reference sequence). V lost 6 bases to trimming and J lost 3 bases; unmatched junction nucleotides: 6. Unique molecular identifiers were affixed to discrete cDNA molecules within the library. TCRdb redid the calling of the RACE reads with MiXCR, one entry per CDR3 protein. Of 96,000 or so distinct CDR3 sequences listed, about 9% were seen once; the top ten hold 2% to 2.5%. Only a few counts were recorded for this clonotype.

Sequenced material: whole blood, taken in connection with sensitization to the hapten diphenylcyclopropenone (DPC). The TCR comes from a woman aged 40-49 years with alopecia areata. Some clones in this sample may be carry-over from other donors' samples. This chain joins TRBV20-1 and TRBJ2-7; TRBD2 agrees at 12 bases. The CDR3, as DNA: TGCAGTGCCGGAAGGACTAGCGGGAACTACGAGCAGTACTTC. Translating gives CSAGRTSGNYEQYF.